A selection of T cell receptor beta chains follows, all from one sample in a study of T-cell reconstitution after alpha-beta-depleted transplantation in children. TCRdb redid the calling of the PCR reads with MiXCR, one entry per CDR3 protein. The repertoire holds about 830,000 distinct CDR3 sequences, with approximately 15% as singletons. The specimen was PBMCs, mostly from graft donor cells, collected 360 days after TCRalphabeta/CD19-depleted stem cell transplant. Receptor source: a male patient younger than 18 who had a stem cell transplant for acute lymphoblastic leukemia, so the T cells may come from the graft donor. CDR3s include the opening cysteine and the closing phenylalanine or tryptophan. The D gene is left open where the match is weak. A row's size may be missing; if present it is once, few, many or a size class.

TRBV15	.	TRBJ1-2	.	TGTGCCACCAGCAACCCCGGTTATTCCGTCTATGGCTACACCTTC	CATSNPGYSVYGYTF
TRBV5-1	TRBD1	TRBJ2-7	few	TGCGCCAGCAGCGGCGAAGACAGGGGACGCTCCTACGAGCAGTACTTC	CASSGEDRGRSYEQYF
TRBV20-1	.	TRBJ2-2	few	TGCAGTGCTAGAGTTGGGACTCCCACCGGGGAGCTGTTTTTT	CSARVGTPTGELFF
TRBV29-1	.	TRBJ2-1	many	TGCAGCGTTGACCCGAGGCCCTCCTACAATGAGCAGTTCTTC	CSVDPRPSYNEQFF
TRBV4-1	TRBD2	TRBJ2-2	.	TGCGCCAGCAGCCAAGGCCCCCCTCGGGGAGGGAGCACCGGGGAGCTGTTTTTT	CASSQGPPRGGSTGELFF
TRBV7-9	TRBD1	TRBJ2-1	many	TGCGCCAGCAGCTCGGGACAGGGGGCTTACAATGAGCAGTTCTTC	CASSSGQGAYNEQFF
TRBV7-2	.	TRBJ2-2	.	TGTGCCAGCAACTTCAGGGCGAGCACCGGGGAGCTGTTTTTT	CASNFRASTGELFF
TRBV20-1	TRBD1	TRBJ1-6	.	TGCAGTGCTAGACAGGGGGCGGAATCACCCCTCCACTTT	CSARQGAESPLHF
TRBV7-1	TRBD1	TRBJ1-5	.	TGTGCCAGCAGCTCTTTGACAGGGCATCATCCCCAGCATTTT	CASSSLTGHHPQHF
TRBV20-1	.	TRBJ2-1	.	TGCAGCCCTAGTGTTGGATCCTACAATGAGCAGTTCTTC	CSPSVGSYNEQFF
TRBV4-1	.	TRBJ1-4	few	TGCGCCAGCAGCCAAGGTCGACAGGAGAGGGAAAAACTGTTTTTT	CASSQGRQEREKLFF
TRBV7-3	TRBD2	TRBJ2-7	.	TGTGCCAGCAGCTTAGGTCCGCTAGCGGGAGCCCACGAGCAGTACTTC	CASSLGPLAGAHEQYF
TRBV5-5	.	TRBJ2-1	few	TGTGCCAGCGGGCACGGTGACTTCCGTACCAATGAGCAGTTCTTC	CASGHGDFRTNEQFF
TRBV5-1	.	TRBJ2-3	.	TGCGCCAGCAGCCAGGAATGGAGCACAGATACGCAGTATTTT	CASSQEWSTDTQYF
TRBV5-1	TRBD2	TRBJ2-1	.	TGCGCCAGCAGAGAGTGGCCAGGGAGCCTACTAGCGGGAGGCTACAATGAGCAGTTCTTC	CASREWPGSLLAGGYNEQFF